Shown below are 21 T cell receptor beta chains from a single sample sequenced in a study of blood T cell repertoires in COVID-19. The assay was immunoSEQ multiplex PCR, and TCRdb's table has in-frame clones only and misses some. The repertoire holds a few hundred thousand clones, over 75% seen once, with around 0.7% in the top ten. The sequencing sample was made of peripheral blood. The receptor source for this set is a human donor in a cohort sampled during active COVID-19.

The chain employs TRBV6-5 and TRBJ1-3; D is unclear. CDR1 is MNHEY and CDR2 is SVGAGI in the germline V gene. CDR3 length: 16 amino acids. V was pared by 0 bases and J by 7 bases, with 16 bases between. Here the CDR3 DNA reads TGTGCCAGCAGTTACTCGACAAGGGCGGGGTGGAACACCATATATTTT. Its protein product is CASSYSTRAGWNTIYF.

The chain joins TRBV6-6 to TRBJ1-1, with unresolved D. The CDR3 sequence is 14 residues long. V dropped 0 bases and J dropped 4 bases, with 9 bases sitting between them. The germline V gene encodes CDR1 MNHNY and CDR2 SVGAGI (reference sequence). CDR3 amino acids: CASSYSSDATEAFF. CDR3 bases: TGTGCCAGCAGTTACTCGAGTGATGCCACTGAAGCTTTCTTT.

This clone was recorded a few times. The chain is built from TRBV6-2 or TRBV6-3 and TRBJ2-7; D gene ambiguous. The CDR3 length is 11 residues. Germline assignment: CDR1 MNHEY and CDR2 SVGEGT. V was shortened by 5 bases and J by 2 bases, with 4 bases between the two germline ends. The CDR3 spells CASSPAYEQYF. The DNA of the CDR3 is TGTGCCAGCAGTCCCGCCTACGAGCAGTACTTC.

The J gene is TRBJ2-1, the V gene TRBV15; D remains unclear. The CDR3 runs 16 residues. With 3 bases removed from V and 4 bases from J, the gap between germline ends came to 16 bases. CDR1 and CDR2 (germline): LNHNV, YYDKDF (reference sequence). The CDR3 is CATSSRTRHAYNEQFF. DNA of the CDR3: TGTGCCACCAGCAGTAGAACTCGTCATGCTTACAATGAGCAGTTCTTC. Using reference TRBV15 and TRBJ2-1 for the parts outside the CDR3, the full variable domain is DAMVIQNPRYQVTQFGKPVTLSCSQTLNHNVMYWYQQKSSQAPKLLFHYYDKDFNNEADTPDNFQSRRPNTSFCFLDIRSPGLGDTAMYLCATSSRTRHAYNEQFFGPGTRLTVL.

V usage is TRBV11-2 and J usage is TRBJ1-1; 7 bases match TRBD1. CDR1 is SGHAT and CDR2 is FQNNGV in the germline V gene. The CDR3 contains 14 residues. J was trimmed by 4 bases and V by 2 bases; bases with no gene match: 4. The CDR3 here is CASSLRDRVTEAFF. Here the CDR3 DNA reads TGTGCCAGCAGCTTACGTGACAGGGTCACTGAAGCTTTCTTT.

The chain carries TRBV27 and TRBJ2-2; the match to TRBD1 covers 7 bases. From germline, CDR1 is MNHEY and CDR2 SMNVEV (reference sequence). The CDR3 consists of 17 residues. J was trimmed by 5 bases and V by 5 bases; bases with no gene match: 14. The CDR3 sequence: CASSPDRTYLPTGELFF. The DNA for the CDR3 is TGTGCCAGCAGTCCGGACAGGACTTACCTCCCAACCGGGGAGCTGTTTTTT.

V usage is TRBV5-4 and J usage is TRBJ2-5; TRBD1 is a possible D gene (6 bases). V shed 4 bases and J shed 2 bases, with 18 bases lying between them. The CDR3 runs 16 residues. Germline loops: CDR1 SGHNT, CDR2 YYREEE (reference sequence). The DNA for the CDR3 is TGTGCCAGCAGCCATCTACCGGGACAACTACAAGAGACCCAGTACTTC. This gives the protein CASSHLPGQLQETQYF.

The rearrangement joins TRBV25-1 to TRBJ1-1; TRBD1 aligns across 7 bases. V shed 5 bases and J 5 bases; nucleotides not matched to a gene: 5. Germline V lookup: CDR1 MGHDK, CDR2 SYGVNS. The CDR3 totals 13 residues. The CDR3 region is CASSIQGGTEAFF. The DNA of the CDR3 is TGTGCCAGCAGTATCCAGGGGGGAACTGAAGCTTTCTTT. Together with reference TRBV25-1 and TRBJ1-1, the CDR3 gives the full variable domain: EADIYQTPRYLVIGTGKKITLECSQTMGHDKMYWYQQDPGMELHLIHYSYGVNSTEKGDLSSESTVSRIRTEHFPLTLESARPSHTSQYLCASSIQGGTEAFFGQGTRLTVV.

In its sample, this clone was seen once. The chain uses TRBV6-2 or TRBV6-3 and TRBJ2-7, with 7 bases identical to TRBD1. Germline loops: CDR1 MNHEY, CDR2 SVGEGT. This CDR3 region has 13 residues. The J segment lost 5 bases and the V segment lost 5 bases, leaving 6 bases of the junction unmatched. In nucleotides, the CDR3 is TGTGCCAGCAGTATCCAACAGGGGAACGAGCAGTACTTC. Translating gives CASSIQQGNEQYF.

The genes are TRBV5-8 and TRBJ1-1; D perhaps matches TRBD1 (6 bases). This CDR3 is 17 amino acids long. Trimming cost V 2 bases and J 0 bases, with 17 bases left between them. From germline, CDR1 is SGHTS and CDR2 YDEGEE. The CDR3 coding sequence is TGTGCCAGCAGCTTTCAGGGGTCTAGGGCAATGAACACTGAAGCTTTCTTT. The encoded protein is CASSFQGSRAMNTEAFF. The whole variable domain, remainder taken from reference TRBV5-8 and TRBJ1-1, is EAGVTQSPTHLIKTRGQQATLRCSPISGHTSVYWYQQALGLGLQFLLWYDEGEERNRGNFPPRFSGRQFPNYSSELNVNALELEDSALYLCASSFQGSRAMNTEAFFGQGTRLTVV.

V is TRBV28 and J is TRBJ2-1; 12 nucleotides line up with TRBD2. The germline V gene has CDR1 MDHEN and CDR2 SYDVKM. The CDR3 is made up of 17 amino acids. J gave up 2 bases and V 5 bases, and 7 bases lay outside the gene matches. In DNA form, the CDR3 reads TGTGCCAGCAGTGCTAGCGGGAGGGCCTTCACCTACAATGAGCAGTTCTTC. Amino acids: CASSASGRAFTYNEQFF.

The chain couples TRBV11-2 to TRBJ1-2; maybe TRBD1 (6 bases). V lost 5 bases and J 6 bases, leaving 22 bases between the germline ends. This CDR3 region has 16 residues. Germline CDR1 SGHAT, CDR2 FQNNGV. This CDR3 is CASSLTTGGGRNGYTF. The CDR3 nucleotides are TGTGCCAGCAGCCTCACAACCGGGGGGGGGCGGAATGGCTACACCTTC.

The rearrangement joins TRBV19 to TRBJ1-1, with 9 nucleotides matching TRBD1. The CDR3 spans 16 residues. The V gene's germline CDR1 is LNHDA and CDR2 SQIVND (reference sequence). V shed 5 bases and J 1 base; nucleotides not matched to a gene: 8. The CDR3 loop is CASSWAAGQGNTEAFF. The CDR3 DNA is TGTGCCAGTAGTTGGGCCGCGGGACAGGGGAACACTGAAGCTTTCTTT.

The gene calls are TRBV5-1 and TRBJ1-2; D perhaps matches TRBD1 (6 bases). CDR1 is SGHRS and CDR2 is YFSETQ in the germline V gene. Trimming cost V 3 bases and J 5 bases, with 17 bases left between them. The CDR3 runs to 15 residues. The CDR3 DNA follows: TGCGCCAGCAGCTCCTCCAGGGGCGCAGGGTATGGCTACACCTTC. Translation gives CASSSSRGAGYGYTF.

The chain is built from TRBV4-3 and TRBJ2-1, with D maybe TRBD2 (6 bases). Trimming left V 3 bases short and J 6 bases short, with 15 bases between. This CDR3 has 15 amino acids. CDR1 and CDR2 from the germline V gene are LGHNA and YSLEER. The CDR3 nucleotides read TGCGCCAGCAGCCAGCAAATAGGAGGGTTCAATGAGCAGTTCTTC. Translating gives CASSQQIGGFNEQFF.

The rearrangement uses TRBV12-3 or TRBV12-4 and TRBJ2-7, with D tentatively TRBD2 (6 bases). With 3 bases removed from V and 5 bases from J, the gap between germline ends came to 11 bases. The CDR3 runs 13 residues. CDR3 sequence (DNA): TGTGCCAGCAGTTTTGGCGGGAAGGACGAGCAGTACTTC. It specifies CASSFGGKDEQYF.

Worth noting for this clone: Other DNA sequences in the sample encode the same CDR3. The chain couples TRBV30 to TRBJ1-2; the D gene is possibly TRBD1 (6 bases). V lost 4 bases, J lost 2 bases, and 8 bases lay in between. CDR1 GTSNPN and CDR2 SVGIG come from the germline V gene (reference sequence). The CDR3 loop spans 12 amino acids. The CDR3 spells CAWTGGNYGYTF. CDR3 sequence (DNA): TGTGCCTGGACGGGGGGCAACTATGGCTACACCTTC.

This clone showed up just once. The chain combines TRBV18 with TRBJ1-3; no definite D call. Trimming took 4 bases from V and 0 from J, leaving 13 bases between them. Per the germline V gene, CDR1 is KGHSH and CDR2 is LQKENI. The CDR3 spans 16 residues. Here the CDR3 DNA reads TGTGCCAGCTCACTCGACCCCGGCGGCTCTGGAAACACCATATATTTT. This gives the protein CASSLDPGGSGNTIYF. The variable domain in full, completed from reference TRBV18 and TRBJ1-3, reads NAGVMQNPRHLVRRRGQEARLRCSPMKGHSHVYWYRQLPEEGLKFMVYLQKENIIDESGMPKERFSAEFPKEGPSILRIQQVVRGDSAAYFCASSLDPGGSGNTIYFGEGSWLTVV.

V gene TRBV2 combines with J gene TRBJ2-1; 8 nucleotides line up with TRBD2. CDR1 SNHLY and CDR2 FYNNEI come from the germline V gene. The CDR3 has 15 amino acids. With V trimmed by 6 bases and J by 6 bases, 10 bases remained unmatched. CDR3 sequence (DNA): TGTGCCAGCAGCCTTCTAGCGGGCTTAAGCAATGAGCAGTTCTTC. This codes for CASSLLAGLSNEQFF.

The chain has TRBV5-1 and TRBJ2-7; 10 nucleotides agree with TRBD1. V gave up 4 bases and J gave up 5 bases; unmatched junction bases: 9. This CDR3 comprises 15 residues. CDR1 SGHRS and CDR2 YFSETQ come from the germline V gene. This chain's CDR3 is CASSPWDRGIHEQYF. In nucleotides, the CDR3 is TGCGCCAGCAGCCCTTGGGACAGGGGAATCCACGAGCAGTACTTC.

V and J are TRBV6-5 and TRBJ1-2, with 7 bases that match TRBD1. With V trimmed by 6 bases and J by 4 bases, 8 bases remained unmatched. The germline CDR1 and CDR2 sequences are MNHEY and SVGAGI. This CDR3 comprises 14 residues. DNA of the CDR3: TGTGCCAGCAGCCGACAGGGCCAAAGCTATGGCTACACCTTC. It yields the protein CASSRQGQSYGYTF.